These T cell receptor beta chains were read from a single sample in a study of siplizumab effects on memory and regulatory T cells. Profiled with immunoSEQ multiplex PCR; TCRdb holds only in-frame clones, not every one. The table records about 19,000 clones, approximately 44% of them present only once. The antigens for these receptors are not known. Source material: CFSE-low (dividing) CD4+ T cells sorted from an allogeneic mixed lymphocyte reaction. These receptor sequences come from a human donor in good health; the cells came from an allogeneic mixed lymphocyte reaction. Some clones in this sample may be carry-over from other donors' samples. CDR3s include the opening cysteine and the closing phenylalanine or tryptophan. The D gene is left open where the match is weak. Clone size appears in some rows only: once, few, many, or a class for an expanded clone.

TRBV19,TRBJ1-2,few,TRBD1,CASSIGQGAGGYTF,TGTGCCAGTAGTATAGGACAGGGGGCCGGTGGCTACACCTTC
TRBV6-1,TRBJ1-6,medium-sized,-,CASSERPGGSNSPLHF,TGTGCCAGCAGTGAACGCCCGGGTGGCAGCAATTCACCCCTCCACTTT
TRBV5-6,TRBJ1-2,-,-,CASSLWQLYGYTF,TGTGCCAGCAGCTTGTGGCAGCTCTATGGCTACACCTTC
TRBV29-1,TRBJ2-2,once,-,CSVEATNTGELFF,TGCAGCGTTGAGGCTACTAACACCGGGGAGCTGTTTTTT
TRBV29-1,TRBJ1-1,-,TRBD1,CSVDDRGTEAFF,TGCAGCGTGGATGACAGGGGCACTGAAGCTTTCTTT
TRBV18,TRBJ1-6,-,-,CASSPIGSGDSPLHF,TGTGCCAGCTCACCTATTGGGAGCGGGGATTCACCCCTCCACTTT
TRBV10-3,TRBJ1-5,medium-sized,-,CAISDVLGGGSQPQHF,TGTGCCATCAGTGATGTTTTAGGGGGAGGGAGCCAGCCCCAGCATTTT
TRBV6-6,TRBJ2-7,-,TRBD1,CASSKPGQGFYEQYF,TGTGCCAGCAGTAAACCGGGACAGGGATTCTACGAGCAGTACTTC
TRBV7-2,TRBJ2-7,-,-,CASSGGHTYEQYF,TGTGCCAGCAGCGGGGGACACACCTACGAGCAGTACTTC
TRBV18,TRBJ2-7,-,TRBD2,CASSPSGGFYEQYF,TGTGCCAGCTCCCCTAGCGGAGGGTTCTACGAGCAGTACTTC
TRBV9,TRBJ1-3,-,TRBD1,CASSLQGAYSGNTIYF,TGTGCCAGCAGCTTGCAGGGGGCATATAGTGGAAACACCATATATTTT
TRBV14,TRBJ2-2,-,-,CASSHNLAYTGELFF,TGTGCCAGCAGCCACAACCTAGCCTACACCGGGGAGCTGTTTTTT
TRBV15,TRBJ2-7,-,TRBD1,CATSRDLGTGRYEQYF,TGTGCCACCAGCAGAGATTTGGGGACAGGGAGGTACGAGCAGTACTTC
TRBV18,TRBJ1-1,-,-,CASSLAGPGDTEAFF,TGTGCCAGCTCACTGGCTGGCCCCGGGGACACTGAAGCTTTCTTT
TRBV5-6,TRBJ1-6,once,-,CASSLDRIYNSPLHF,TGTGCCAGCAGCTTGGACAGGATATATAATTCACCCCTCCACTTT
TRBV23-1,TRBJ1-3,-,-,CASSPVGTSGNTIYF,TGCGCCAGCAGTCCCGTCGGGACAAGTGGAAACACCATATATTTT
TRBV18,TRBJ1-1,-,-,CASSPPASRHTEAFF,TGTGCCAGCTCACCACCGGCCAGTCGGCACACTGAAGCTTTCTTT
TRBV7-9,TRBJ1-1,many,-,CASSWGLLGNTEAFF,TGTGCCAGCAGCTGGGGCCTTCTAGGGAACACTGAAGCTTTCTTT
TRBV7-7,TRBJ2-3,-,TRBD2,CASSLVRVAGGPDTQYF,TGTGCCAGCAGCTTAGTTCGGGTAGCGGGGGGACCAGATACGCAGTATTTT
TRBV5-1,TRBJ2-1,few,TRBD2,CASSTNDLAGVSEQFF,TGCGCCAGCAGCACGAACGACCTAGCGGGAGTTAGTGAGCAGTTCTTC
TRBV7-2,TRBJ1-2,-,-,CASSLGRVDGYTF,TGTGCCAGCAGCTTGGGCCGTGTCGATGGCTACACCTTC
TRBV19,TRBJ2-7,many,-,CASSINAVSGSYEQYF,TGTGCCAGTAGTATCAACGCCGTCTCGGGCTCCTACGAGCAGTACTTC
TRBV7-9,TRBJ2-2,-,TRBD2,CASSVRLAGTGELFF,TGTGCCAGCAGCGTCCGACTAGCCGGCACCGGGGAGCTGTTTTTT
TRBV7-7,TRBJ1-1,-,-,CASSLSVRTTYTEAFF,TGTGCCAGCAGCTTAAGCGTCAGGACGACGTACACTGAAGCTTTCTTT
TRBV6-1,TRBJ1-2,medium-sized,TRBD1,CASSEGQGASYGYTF,TGTGCCAGCAGCGAAGGCCAGGGGGCCTCGTATGGCTACACCTTC
TRBV6-5,TRBJ2-1,-,-,CASSYVGTPHEQFF,TGTGCCAGCAGTTACGTGGGGACCCCCCATGAGCAGTTCTTC
TRBV9,TRBJ2-2,-,-,CASSGELVRGTGELFF,TGTGCCAGCAGCGGGGAACTCGTCCGGGGGACCGGGGAGCTGTTTTTT
TRBV25-1,TRBJ1-2,-,-,CASSGGYGYTF,TGTGCCAGCAGTGGCGGATATGGCTACACCTTC
TRBV7-2,TRBJ1-2,many,TRBD1,CASSPRQGGLDTF,TGTGCCAGCAGCCCCCGACAGGGTGGTTTAGACACCTTC
TRBV11-3,TRBJ2-1,few,TRBD2,CASSHRLAGVNEQFF,TGTGCCAGCAGCCACCGACTAGCGGGAGTTAATGAGCAGTTCTTC
TRBV7-9,TRBJ1-1,-,TRBD1,CASSNAGGTEAFF,TGTGCCAGCAGTAACGCAGGGGGCACTGAAGCTTTCTTT
TRBV7-9,TRBJ1-2,medium-sized,-,CASSLGREINYGYTF,TGTGCCAGCAGCTTAGGCAGGGAGATTAACTATGGCTACACCTTC
TRBV13,TRBJ2-3,-,-,CASSLYPLRTDTQYF,TGTGCCAGCAGCCTCTACCCTCTCAGAACAGATACGCAGTATTTT
TRBV6-6,TRBJ2-7,-,-,CASSYSRLSSYEQYF,TGTGCCAGCAGTTACTCGCGCCTAAGCTCCTACGAGCAGTACTTC
TRBV10-3,TRBJ2-6,-,TRBD2,CAAAGVFSGANVLTF,TGTGCCGCGGCGGGGGTTTTCTCTGGGGCCAACGTCCTGACTTTC
TRBV4-2,TRBJ2-3,few,TRBD2,CASSPRTSGAVDTQYF,TGTGCCAGCAGCCCTCGGACTAGCGGGGCGGTAGATACGCAGTATTTT
TRBV2,TRBJ1-4,-,-,CASSRGHPSTNEKLFF,TGTGCCAGCAGTAGGGGACACCCCTCAACTAATGAAAAACTGTTTTTT
TRBV7-8,TRBJ2-2,few,-,CASSPTTNTGELFF,TGTGCCAGCAGCCCGACCACGAACACCGGGGAGCTGTTTTTT
TRBV7-3,TRBJ2-5,-,-,CASSSSGETQYF,TGTGCCAGCAGCTCCAGTGGGGAGACCCAGTACTTC
TRBV6-1,TRBJ2-1,once,TRBD1,CASSEPGQLYNEQFF,TGTGCCAGCAGTGAACCGGGACAGCTCTACAATGAGCAGTTCTTC
TRBV7-3,TRBJ2-5,-,-,CASSLGLARSGETQYF,TGTGCCAGCAGCTTAGGATTGGCCAGATCAGGAGAGACCCAGTACTTC
TRBV27,TRBJ2-7,-,TRBD1,CASSSPGQTYEQYF,TGTGCCAGCAGTTCGCCGGGACAGACCTACGAGCAGTACTTC
TRBV5-4,TRBJ2-1,-,-,CASSWGLLNLDEQFF,TGTGCCAGCAGCTGGGGACTCCTAAACTTGGATGAGCAGTTCTTC
TRBV28,TRBJ2-7,-,-,CASSLYGETYEQYF,TGTGCCAGCAGTTTATACGGGGAAACCTACGAGCAGTACTTC
TRBV18,TRBJ1-2,-,-,CASSAGPLYGYTF,TGTGCCAGCTCGGCGGGCCCCCTTTATGGCTACACCTTC
TRBV7-9,TRBJ1-5,-,-,CASSLVDNNQPQHF,TGTGCCAGCAGCTTAGTGGACAACAATCAGCCCCAGCATTTT
TRBV7-2,TRBJ2-2,-,-,CASSLLAANTGELFF,TGTGCCAGCAGCTTATTAGCTGCGAACACCGGGGAGCTGTTTTTT
TRBV6-6,TRBJ1-1,once,TRBD1,CASSYTGTANTEAFF,TGTGCCAGCAGTTACACCGGGACAGCTAACACTGAAGCTTTCTTT
TRBV6-5,TRBJ1-2,-,-,CASTEGRGYTF,TGTGCCAGCACCGAAGGTCGGGGCTACACCTTC
TRBV5-1,TRBJ1-1,many,-,CASSLFAGGAEAFF,TGCGCCAGCAGCTTATTCGCCGGCGGGGCTGAAGCTTTCTTT
TRBV19,TRBJ1-3,-,-,CASGLSGNTIYF,TGTGCCAGTGGACTCTCTGGAAACACCATATATTTT
TRBV7-9,TRBJ1-6,few,-,CASSHLGPTYNSPLHF,TGTGCCAGCAGCCATCTTGGGCCGACCTATAATTCACCCCTCCACTTT
TRBV30,TRBJ2-7,-,TRBD1,CAWSTGGTYEQYF,TGTGCCTGGAGTACAGGGGGTACCTACGAGCAGTACTTC
TRBV2,TRBJ1-3,few,-,CASSVDFLSGNTIYF,TGTGCCAGCAGTGTTGATTTCCTCTCTGGAAACACCATATATTTT
TRBV7-9,TRBJ2-7,few,-,CASSLIQVSYEQYF,TGTGCCAGCAGCTTAATTCAGGTCTCCTACGAGCAGTACTTC
TRBV2,TRBJ1-5,-,-,CASSGDVSFNQPQHF,TGTGCCAGCAGTGGGGACGTTAGCTTCAATCAGCCCCAGCATTTT
TRBV6-4,TRBJ1-3,-,-,CASSEVIRVGNTIYF,TGTGCCAGCAGTGAGGTTATAAGGGTTGGAAACACCATATATTTT
TRBV5-4,TRBJ2-5,few,TRBD1,CASSFTGEETQYF,TGTGCCAGCAGCTTTACAGGGGAAGAGACCCAGTACTTC
TRBV6-6,TRBJ2-7,-,TRBD1,CASSYPGQSFTYEQYF,TGTGCCAGCAGTTACCCGGGACAGTCTTTTACCTACGAGCAGTACTTC